The clone carrying this TCR beta chain showed up just a few times. The antigen remains unidentified. The data belong to a study of T-cell memory formation after mild COVID-19. Barcoded TCR alpha and TCR beta cDNA libraries with UMIs came from 5'RACE using constant-segment primers. TCRdb used MiXCR to reprocess the 5' RACE reads, holding one entry per CDR3 protein. The repertoire includes about 270,000 distinct CDR3 sequences, roughly 15% of them detected once, and roughly 24% sits in the top ten. Study-wide findings and caveats: Contracting CD4+ clones sat mainly in CM and EM; CD8+ in EMRA.

The CDR3 has 14 residues. Germline V gene sequence: CDR1 SGHTA, CDR2 FQGNSA. The V end was cut by 5 bases, the J end by 1 base, with 11 bases between. The receptor was isolated from a man aged 18 to 29 who had mild COVID-19 (a few samples of this study predate the infection). Cell type and time point are not known. Material: PBMCs or a T cell subset sorted from them (not recorded which). The chain joins TRBV7-2 to TRBJ1-1; D perhaps matches TRBD1 (5 bases). The CDR3: CASSIPTENTEAFF. The CDR3 coding sequence is TGTGCCAGCAGCATACCGACAGAGAACACTGAAGCTTTCTTT.